This TCR beta chain came from a study of T-cell reconstitution after alpha-beta-depleted transplantation in children (dated by TCRdb to 2016 to 2018). About the study as a whole: Using TCR repertoire profiling, the study followed T-cell immune reconstitution in a quantitative way in children after TCRalphabeta/CD19-depleted allogeneic hematopoietic cell transplantation. Study-level results and caveats: The apparently early alphabetaT-cell count recovery about two months after transplant was reportedly dependent on only several hundred rapidly expanded clones derived from non-depleted graft cells. Hyperexpanded clone frequencies declined over subsequent months; after one year, T-cell counts and TCRbeta diversity were mostly attributed to newly produced T cells. The high TCRbeta diversity at day 60 in some patients was ascribed to recipient T cells and intrathymic progenitors that had survived conditioning.

Receptor libraries were prepared by PCR. For sequencing, an Illumina HiSeq 2500 was employed. Molecular barcoding was employed in the preparation of TCR libraries, with unique molecular identifiers being used to normalize TCRbeta repertoire quantification. TCRdb itself trimmed the public reads at Q25 with fastp, ran MiXCR and retained productive beta chains. Rows matching on CDR3 protein sequence are summarized as one entry with the most common DNA and genes. This sample gives about 900,000 distinct CDR3 sequences in total; about 30% of them show up just once. The ten top clones hold about 28% of the sample. The meaning of the sample's treatment or condition label: allogeneic hematopoietic cell transplantation with graft depleted of TCRalphabeta T cells and CD19 B cells. The transplant recipients were children given TCRalphabeta/CD19-depleted allogeneic hematopoietic cell grafts. This clonotype was observed a few times. Its recognized antigen is unknown. There are no base qualities to consult, and no much larger clone falls within one base.

The receptor was derived from a boy under two years old who had a stem cell transplant for SCID, so the T cells may come from the graft donor. The material was PBMCs, mostly from graft donor cells, obtained 360 days after TCRalphabeta/CD19-depleted stem cell transplant.

The CDR3 in this case is CASSDREPLFQPTGQYF. The bases read TGTGCCAGCAGTGACAGGGAGCCCCTCTTCCAACCGACGGGGCAGTACTTC. The chain uses TRBV2 and TRBJ2-7; the D gene is perhaps TRBD1 or TRBD2, as each covers 5 bases. V was cut back by 3 bases and J by 9 bases, leaving a gap of 27 bases between them. CDR1 is given as SNHLY and CDR2 as FYNNEI, both from the germline V gene. The CDR3, from cysteine to phenylalanine, totals 17 residues. Just the 51-base CDR3 DNA is kept, in frame starting at base 1.